This T cell receptor beta chain was captured by sequencing in a study of blood T cell repertoires in COVID-19. Study information: PBMCs, B-cell-depleted T cells, or T cells were the source of the cDNA or gDNA that made up the material.

The assay was immunoSEQ multiplex PCR, and TCRdb's table has in-frame clones only and misses some. This repertoire shows roughly 340,000 clones, roughly 90% found once; its top ten account for 2.5% to 3.5%. CDR1 and CDR2 (germline): LNHDA, SQIVND (reference sequence). This CDR3 contains 15 residues. V gave up 3 bases and J gave up 2 bases, with 12 bases separating them. The chain is built from TRBV19 and TRBJ2-3; maybe TRBD1 (7 bases). The TCR sequence derives from a woman aged 30 to 39 with COVID-19, enrolled during active disease. The material sequenced was peripheral blood. The chain's CDR3 is CASSMGGTVTDTQYF. The CDR3 DNA reads TGTGCCAGTAGTATGGGCGGGACAGTCACAGATACGCAGTATTTT.